One and the same sample provided the 31 T cell receptor beta chains below, sequenced in a study of cytomegalovirus exposure and HLA in healthy donors. Amplification used 60 Vbeta primers and 13 Jbeta primers. Produced via immunoSEQ multiplex PCR; TCRdb's table is partial and in-frame only. This table holds about 130,000 clones, around 10% found once. Specimen: PBMCs. The receptors were sampled from a woman aged 40 to 55 in good health and CMV-seropositive.

A few counts support this clone. The CDR3 here is CASSPRGISNTEAFF. Here the CDR3 DNA reads TGTGCCAGCTCACCAAGGGGGATTTCGAACACTGAAGCTTTCTTT. This sequence joins TRBV18 and TRBJ1-1, with D perhaps TRBD1 (6 bases). The CDR3 has 15 amino acids. Germline CDR1 KGHSH, CDR2 LQKENI. V was trimmed by 2 bases and J by 1 base, leaving 11 bases between them.

The chain carries TRBV29-1 and TRBJ2-1; D is possibly TRBD1 (7 bases). Germline loops: CDR1 SQVTM, CDR2 ANQGSEA. V gave up 7 bases and J gave up 6 bases, with 13 bases separating them. The CDR3 extends over 12 amino acids. The DNA for the CDR3 is TGCAGCGCCCAGGGGGGTTCCAATGAGCAGTTCTTC. Encoded protein: CSAQGGSNEQFF.

The V and J genes are TRBV19 and TRBJ1-2; D is unresolved. Germline assignment: CDR1 LNHDA and CDR2 SQIVND (reference sequence). Between the trimmed V and J ends, which lost 3 bases and 1 base, there was a span of 9 bases. The length of the CDR3 is 14 residues. The DNA for the CDR3 is TGTGCCAGTAGTATGGGAGCCCTTAACTATGGCTACACCTTC. Protein: CASSMGALNYGYTF.

V gene TRBV19 combines with J gene TRBJ2-1; 9 bases fit TRBD2. The CDR3 sequence is 15 residues long. The V segment lost 2 bases and the J segment 6 bases; nucleotides outside the gene matches: 5. From germline, CDR1 is LNHDA and CDR2 SQIVND (reference sequence). The CDR3 DNA follows: TGTGCCAGTAGTATATTTGCGGGGGGGCCCAATGAGCAGTTCTTC. It codes for CASSIFAGGPNEQFF.

In DNA, the CDR3 is TGTGCCAGCAGCTTAGTTGGGACAGGGGCCTTCACAGATACGCAGTATTTT. The encoded protein is CASSLVGTGAFTDTQYF. This rearrangement joins TRBV7-2 to TRBJ2-3; 10 bases are a match to TRBD1. Germline assignment: CDR1 SGHTA and CDR2 FQGNSA. J gave up 2 bases and V 1 base, and 6 bases lay outside the gene matches. The CDR3 is 17 amino acids. The full variable domain, rest sourced from reference TRBV7-2 and TRBJ2-3, is GAGVSQSPSNKVTEKGKDVELRCDPISGHTALYWYRQSLGQGLEFLIYFQGNSAPDKSGLPSDRFSAERTGGSVSTLTIQRTQQEDSAVYLCASSLVGTGAFTDTQYFGPGTRLTVL.

The CDR3 reads CASRRDYSNQPQHF. The CDR3 DNA reads TGCGCCAGCAGAAGAGATTATAGCAATCAGCCCCAGCATTTT. The chain links TRBV5-1 to TRBJ1-5; D uncertain. Germline assignment: CDR1 SGHRS and CDR2 YFSETQ. V was shortened by 5 bases and J by 0 bases, with 9 bases between the two germline ends. This CDR3 is 14 amino acids long. The variable domain in full, with the rest retrieved from reference TRBV5-1 and TRBJ1-5, is KAGVTQTPRYLIKTRGQQVTLSCSPISGHRSVSWYQQTPGQGLQFLFEYFSETQRNKGNFPGRFSGRQFSNSRSEMNVSTLELGDSALYLCASRRDYSNQPQHFGDGTRLSIL.

Here the CDR3 reads CASRGLAGTGELFF. The CDR3 DNA follows: TGTGCCAGCAGGGGGCTAGCGGGGACCGGGGAGCTGTTTTTT. V usage is TRBV25-1 and J usage is TRBJ2-2; 9 nucleotides line up with TRBD2. This CDR3 is 14 amino acids long. The V segment lost 6 bases and the J segment 5 bases; nucleotides outside the gene matches: 4. Germline CDR1 and CDR2: MGHDK and SYGVNS.

The V and J genes are TRBV27 and TRBJ2-7; 7 nucleotides agree with TRBD2. This CDR3 has 12 amino acids. Trimming took 2 bases from V and 6 from J; bases not matched to a gene: 1. Germline values: CDR1 MNHEY, CDR2 SMNVEV (reference sequence). The CDR3 reads CASSLRGGEQYF. The CDR3, as DNA: TGTGCCAGCAGTTTACGCGGGGGCGAGCAGTACTTC.

This clone was seen a handful of times. The chain carries TRBV9 and TRBJ2-5; weak D call: TRBD2 (5 bases). The CDR3 totals 14 residues. Looked up from germline, CDR1 is SGDLS and CDR2 is YYNGEE. The V end was cut by 0 bases, the J end by 5 bases, with 11 bases between. The CDR3 sequence: CASSVGLADETQYF. In DNA, the CDR3 is TGTGCCAGCAGCGTAGGGCTAGCAGACGAGACCCAGTACTTC.

V gene TRBV6-1 combines with J gene TRBJ2-1, with TRBD1 identical over 9 bases. Per germline, CDR1 MNHNS and CDR2 SASEGT. With 4 bases clipped from V and 5 bases from J, the junction kept 9 bases outside the gene matches. The CDR3 consists of 16 residues. This CDR3 reads CASSVWTGDGDNEQFF. CDR3 bases: TGTGCCAGCAGTGTTTGGACAGGGGATGGGGACAATGAGCAGTTCTTC.

V usage is TRBV6-5 and J usage is TRBJ1-1; unclear D gene. The ends were cut back, 0 bases at V and 5 bases at J, with 13 bases in the middle. The germline CDR1 and CDR2 sequences are MNHEY and SVGAGI. CDR3 size: 15 residues. The CDR3 DNA reads as TGTGCCAGCAGTTACTCGCGTGCGGGGTGGACTGAAGCTTTCTTT. It codes for CASSYSRAGWTEAFF.

This clone came up a few times. This sequence joins TRBV19 and TRBJ2-3; perhaps TRBD2 as D (5 bases). The CDR3 contains 14 residues. V dropped 3 bases and J dropped 1 base, with 8 bases sitting between them. The V gene's germline CDR1 is LNHDA and CDR2 SQIVND (reference sequence). The CDR3 region has the DNA TGTGCCAGTAGTATGAGGGCGGGCACAGATACGCAGTATTTT. Translation gives CASSMRAGTDTQYF.

Only a few counts were recorded for this clone. The V and J genes are TRBV5-8 and TRBJ1-3; no definite D call. Trimming shortened V by 9 bases and J by 2 bases, and 3 bases separated the two germline ends. The CDR3 is made up of 10 amino acids. Germline-derived CDR1 and CDR2 are SGHTS and YDEGEE. The CDR3 nucleotides are TGTGCCACCGCTGGAAACACCATATATTTT. Its protein product is CATAGNTIYF.

This clone was recorded a few times. The same CDR3 arises from other DNA sequences in this sample as well. DNA for the CDR3: TGTGCCAGCAGCCAAGAAGGAGGAAGAGAGACCCAGTACTTC. Its protein is CASSQEGGRETQYF. V usage is TRBV4-2 and J usage is TRBJ2-5; TRBD2 is a possible D gene (5 bases). CDR1 and CDR2 from the germline V gene are LGHNA and YNFKEQ. V lost 0 bases and J lost 4, with 9 bases in between. The CDR3 is 14 residues long.

This clone was recorded a few times. This rearrangement joins TRBV15 to TRBJ1-5; D is ambiguous. Trimming shortened V by 3 bases and J by 2 bases, and 5 bases separated the two germline ends. The CDR3 extends over 13 amino acids. Germline V gene sequence: CDR1 LNHNV, CDR2 YYDKDF (reference sequence). The CDR3 spells CATSSQGNQPQHF. The CDR3 DNA reads as TGTGCCACCAGCAGTCAGGGCAATCAGCCCCAGCATTTT.

Only a few counts were recorded for this clone. V usage is TRBV5-6 and J usage is TRBJ1-2, with 8 bases identical to TRBD1. The CDR3 consists of 14 residues. The junction had 6 bases not matched to a gene; V was cut back by 3 bases and J by 5 bases. Germline loops: CDR1 SGHDT, CDR2 YYEEEE. In DNA form, the CDR3 reads TGTGCCAGCAGCTACACAGGGGGAAAGTATGGCTACACCTTC. Its translation is CASSYTGGKYGYTF. Using reference TRBV5-6 and TRBJ1-2 for the parts outside the CDR3, the full variable domain is DAGVTQSPTHLIKTRGQQVTLRCSPKSGHDTVSWYQQALGQGPQFIFQYYEEEERQRGNFPDRFSGHQFPNYSSELNVNALLLGDSALYLCASSYTGGKYGYTFGSGTRLTVV.

This clone was seen a handful of times. The chain combines TRBV15 with TRBJ2-5; D perhaps matches TRBD2 (6 bases). Per germline, CDR1 LNHNV and CDR2 YYDKDF (reference sequence). V dropped 0 bases and J dropped 1 base, with 12 bases sitting between them. The CDR3 has 16 residues. CDR3 sequence (DNA): TGTGCCACCAGCAGAGATGCGGGAAGGGGCCAAGAGACCCAGTACTTC. Translated, it gives CATSRDAGRGQETQYF. Using reference TRBV15 and TRBJ2-5 for the parts outside the CDR3, the full variable domain is DAMVIQNPRYQVTQFGKPVTLSCSQTLNHNVMYWYQQKSSQAPKLLFHYYDKDFNNEADTPDNFQSRRPNTSFCFLDIRSPGLGDTAMYLCATSRDAGRGQETQYFGPGTRLLVL.

This clone has only a few counts. This chain connects TRBV7-9 to TRBJ1-1; no clear D gene. The CDR3 sequence is 12 residues long. Looked up from germline, CDR1 is SEHNR and CDR2 is FQNEAQ (reference sequence). V lost 5 bases and J 5 bases, leaving 9 bases between the germline ends. Written as DNA, the CDR3 is TGTGCCAGCAGCCTCACCGGTACTGAAGCTTTCTTT. Translation gives CASSLTGTEAFF.

The CDR3 nucleotides read TGTGCCAGCTCACCACATGCGGACATCCGGGCCGGGGAGCTGTTTTTT. Translation: CASSPHADIRAGELFF. The chain has TRBV18 and TRBJ2-2; maybe TRBD1 (5 bases). V lost 1 base, J lost 6 bases, and 15 bases lay in between. The CDR3 loop spans 16 amino acids. The germline V gene has CDR1 KGHSH and CDR2 LQKENI.

This clone turned up a few times. The chain uses TRBV11-1 and TRBJ2-7; no definite D call. V lost 2 bases, J lost 0 bases, and 8 bases lay in between. CDR3 length: 14 residues. The germline gives CDR1 SGHAT, CDR2 FQDESV (reference sequence). The CDR3, as DNA: TGTGCCAGCAGCTTACGACGGAGCTCCTACGAGCAGTACTTC. Translation: CASSLRRSSYEQYF.

The chain has TRBV19 and TRBJ2-7, with TRBD1 as a possible D gene (6 bases). Germline assignment: CDR1 LNHDA and CDR2 SQIVND (reference sequence). The CDR3 totals 14 residues. V was clipped by 4 bases and J by 1 base, with 11 bases between them. The CDR3 protein is CASSKKDSSYEQYF. In DNA, the CDR3 is TGTGCCAGTAGTAAGAAGGACAGTTCCTACGAGCAGTACTTC.

A note on this clone: Other DNA sequences of this sample code for an identical CDR3. The rearrangement uses TRBV7-2 and TRBJ1-5; D unresolved. There are 15 residues in the CDR3. Germline V gives CDR1 SGHTA, CDR2 FQGNSA. V was shortened by 2 bases and J by 2 bases, with 10 bases between the two germline ends. DNA of the CDR3: TGTGCCAGCAGCTTATCGGCCGGAGGCAATCAGCCCCAGCATTTT. It encodes CASSLSAGGNQPQHF.

This clone has a handful of counts. The J gene is TRBJ2-5, the V gene TRBV6-6; perhaps TRBD2 as D (6 bases). Germline values: CDR1 MNHNY, CDR2 SVGAGI (reference sequence). The CDR3 runs to 16 residues. V lost 0 bases and J 2 bases, leaving 13 bases between the germline ends. CDR3 nucleotide sequence: TGTGCCAGCAGTTACTCGGAGGGTACCGAGCAAGAGACCCAGTACTTC. It is translated as CASSYSEGTEQETQYF.

The chain couples TRBV7-8 to TRBJ1-6, with D maybe TRBD1 (6 bases). Germline-derived CDR1 and CDR2 are SGHVS and FQNEAQ. Deletions cut 3 bases from V and 7 bases from J, with 13 bases between. The CDR3 spans 15 residues. The CDR3 DNA is TGTGCCAGCAGCTTCGGACAGACAACGAATTCACCCCTCCACTTT. Translated: CASSFGQTTNSPLHF.

This chain uses TRBV6-6 with TRBJ2-2, with D perhaps TRBD2 (7 bases). V was cut by 7 bases and J by 2 bases, with 17 bases left in between. The CDR3 is 16 residues long. Germline V gene sequence: CDR1 MNHNY, CDR2 SVGAGI (reference sequence). In DNA form, the CDR3 reads TGTGCCAGCAACCTGGCGGCGGGGGCCAACACCGGGGAGCTGTTTTTT. This codes for CASNLAAGANTGELFF.

This sequence joins TRBV6-5 and TRBJ1-1, with D uncertain. Germline CDR1 reads MNHEY; CDR2 reads SVGAGI. Trimming removed 5 bases from V and 4 bases from J, with 8 bases in between. The CDR3 is 12 amino acids. CDR3 sequence reads: CASSPSGTEAFF. CDR3 bases: TGTGCCAGCAGTCCCTCGGGCACTGAAGCTTTCTTT.

This clone is judged medium-sized. V and J are TRBV19 and TRBJ1-2; 8 bases agree with TRBD1. Germline CDR1 is LNHDA and CDR2 is SQIVND (reference sequence). This CDR3 is 15 amino acids long. Unmatched junction bases numbered 8, after V lost 4 bases and J lost 4 bases. The CDR3 sequence: CASSTYRGEAYGYTF. The CDR3 region has the DNA TGTGCCAGTAGTACTTACAGGGGGGAGGCCTATGGCTACACCTTC.

The rearrangement links TRBV7-9 to TRBJ1-5, with D possibly TRBD1 on 6 matching bases. Trimming removed 4 bases from V and 0 bases from J, with 10 bases in between. Germline V CDR1 and CDR2: SEHNR, FQNEAQ (reference sequence). The CDR3 is made up of 15 amino acids. CDR3 region: CASSSSGASNQPQHF. The CDR3 nucleotides are TGTGCCAGCAGCTCCTCAGGGGCTAGCAATCAGCCCCAGCATTTT.

This clone was detected only a few times. This chain joins TRBV4-1 and TRBJ2-3; 7 bases agree with TRBD1. The ends lost 5 bases at V and 3 bases at J; junction bases unmatched: 11. The CDR3 runs to 16 residues. The germline V gene encodes CDR1 MGHRA and CDR2 YSYEKL. CDR3 loop: CASSTRDSPLTDTQYF. Written as DNA, the CDR3 is TGCGCCAGCAGCACACGGGACAGCCCCTTGACAGATACGCAGTATTTT.

The gene calls are TRBV2 and TRBJ2-3, with D possibly being TRBD1 (6 bases). Trimming took 11 bases from V and 0 from J, leaving 15 bases between them. The CDR3 loop spans 14 amino acids. CDR1 and CDR2 (germline): SNHLY, FYNNEI. The CDR3: CAAPNRASTDTQYF. CDR3 sequence (DNA): TGTGCCGCCCCAAACAGGGCTAGCACAGATACGCAGTATTTT.

In the case of this clone: Only one base separates this from a far larger clonotype, so it likely reflects a read error. The CDR3 here is CASRRTGLPPQEQYF. The CDR3 DNA is TGTGCCAGCAGGAGGACAGGCCTACCCCCACAGGAGCAGTACTTC. J is TRBJ2-7 and V is TRBV5-5; TRBD1 matches at 7 bases. Germline V gives CDR1 SGHKS, CDR2 YYEKEE (reference sequence). V lost 5 bases and J lost 7; bases outside the gene matches: 15. The CDR3 runs 15 residues.